Listed below are T cell receptor beta chains from one sample, sequenced in a study of blood T cell repertoires in COVID-19. Repertoires were generated with immunoSEQ multiplex PCR, while TCRdb's copy carries only in-frame clones and drops some. The sample contains tens of thousands of clones, approximately 88% of which appear only once. Sequencing input: peripheral blood. The origin of the receptors is a human donor in a cohort sampled during active COVID-19. Each CDR3 is given with its conserved first and last residue. A D gene is named only where the DNA matches it firmly. Expanded clones get a size class; other rows say once, few or many, or leave the size out.

clone_size	cdr3_length	d_call	v_call	j_call	cdr3_nt	cdr3_aa
.	15	TRBD2	TRBV19	TRBJ2-7	TGTGCCAGTAGTATAGCCGGGGGGAGCTCCTACGAGCAGTACTTC	CASSIAGGSSYEQYF
.	15	.	TRBV3-1/TRBV3-2	TRBJ1-2	TGTGCCAGCAGCCAAGCCAGGGGCCCTAACTATGGCTACACCTTC	CASSQARGPNYGYTF
.	14	.	TRBV9	TRBJ1-4	TGTGCCAGCAGCGTGGGGCAGGGAGGTGAAAAACTGTTTTTT	CASSVGQGGEKLFF
.	17	.	TRBV18	TRBJ1-6	TGTGCCAGCTCACCGGGCACCAAGGCCCCCCTCAATTCACCCCTCCACTTT	CASSPGTKAPLNSPLHF
.	13	.	TRBV6-2/TRBV6-3	TRBJ2-7	TGTGCCAGCAGTTACACCACAGGGCACGAGCAGTACTTC	CASSYTTGHEQYF
few	15	TRBD1	TRBV5-8	TRBJ1-5	TGTGCCAGCAGTAGGACAGGGAGAAGCAATCAGCCCCAGCATTTT	CASSRTGRSNQPQHF
.	14	TRBD1	TRBV9	TRBJ1-2	TGTGCCAGCAGCGTAACGACAGGGGAAGGAGGCTACACCTTC	CASSVTTGEGGYTF
.	16	TRBD2	TRBV3-1/TRBV3-2	TRBJ2-3	TGTGCCAGCAGCCACCGACTAGCGGGGGTCACAGATACGCAGTATTTT	CASSHRLAGVTDTQYF
.	15	.	TRBV7-3	TRBJ1-3	TGTGCCAGCAGCTTAGATGGTCCAGGCGGAAACACCATATATTTT	CASSLDGPGGNTIYF
.	14	.	TRBV9	TRBJ2-2	TGTGCCAGCAGCCTCCGGGGGAACACCGGGGAGCTGTTTTTT	CASSLRGNTGELFF
.	18	.	TRBV19	TRBJ1-1	TGTGCCAGTAGTATAGATGTACTGCGGGATTCAAGCGGGACTGAAGCTTTCTTT	CASSIDVLRDSSGTEAFF
.	14	.	TRBV3-1/TRBV3-2	TRBJ1-1	TGTGCCAGCAGCCAATTAGGGGGTCCCGCTGAAGCTTTCTTT	CASSQLGGPAEAFF
.	15	.	TRBV5-1	TRBJ1-1	TGCGCCAGCAGCAAACTAACAGGTTCGAACACTGAAGCTTTCTTT	CASSKLTGSNTEAFF
.	17	.	TRBV18	TRBJ2-6	TGTGCCAGCTCACCTCTTCTCCAGGGCTCTGGGGCCAACGTCCTGACTTTC	CASSPLLQGSGANVLTF
.	13	TRBD1	TRBV6-5	TRBJ1-2	TGTGCCAGCAGTTTAAGACAGGGAGTTGGCTACACCTTC	CASSLRQGVGYTF
.	16	TRBD2	TRBV19	TRBJ2-7	TGTGCCAGTAGTCCAGGGGTAGCGGGAACCTCCTACGAGCAGTACTTC	CASSPGVAGTSYEQYF
few	18	TRBD1	TRBV6-4	TRBJ2-7	TGTGCCAGCAGTGACTCTGGGCGTGGACAGGGAAGTTACTACGAGCAGTACTTC	CASSDSGRGQGSYYEQYF
few	16	.	TRBV7-9	TRBJ2-1	TGTGCCAGCAGTCCCAGGCGGGACTCATCCTACAATGAGCAGTTCTTC	CASSPRRDSSYNEQFF
few	13	.	TRBV30	TRBJ1-1	TGTGCCTGGAGTGCAGGGAGGGGTACTGAAGCTTTCTTT	CAWSAGRGTEAFF
.	15	TRBD1	TRBV28	TRBJ2-7	TGTGCCAGCAGTTCTTATGGACAGGGGGCTTACGAGCAGTACTTC	CASSSYGQGAYEQYF
.	15	.	TRBV18	TRBJ2-5	TGTGCCAGCTCACCAGGCGCAGGGTCGAGGGAGACCCAGTACTTC	CASSPGAGSRETQYF
.	16	.	TRBV15	TRBJ2-3	TGTGCCACCAGCAGAGATTACAGGTTACTCACAGATACGCAGTATTTT	CATSRDYRLLTDTQYF
once	18	TRBD1	TRBV15	TRBJ1-2	TGTGCCACCAGCAGAGTGGGACAGGGCGGGTTCAGAAACTATGGCTACACCTTC	CATSRVGQGGFRNYGYTF
few	14	TRBD2	TRBV28	TRBJ2-1	TGTGCCAGCAGTTTCCAGCGGGGGGTCATGGCGGAGTTCTTC	CASSFQRGVMAEFF
.	18	.	TRBV24-1	TRBJ2-1	TGTGCCACCAGTGAACCTCGGGGCGTCCCCGGGGGCTACAATGAGCAGTTCTTC	CATSEPRGVPGGYNEQFF
.	15	.	TRBV6-1	TRBJ2-1	TGTGCCAGCAGTGAAGCGCCAACAGGGAGTGGTGAGCAGTTCTTC	CASSEAPTGSGEQFF
.	13	TRBD1	TRBV30	TRBJ2-5	TGTGCCTGGAGGGGGACAGCTCAAGAGACCCAGTACTTC	CAWRGTAQETQYF
once	16	.	TRBV5-1	TRBJ2-1	TGCGCCAGCAGCTGGGGAGGCACAACCTTGTACAATGAGCAGTTCTTC	CASSWGGTTLYNEQFF